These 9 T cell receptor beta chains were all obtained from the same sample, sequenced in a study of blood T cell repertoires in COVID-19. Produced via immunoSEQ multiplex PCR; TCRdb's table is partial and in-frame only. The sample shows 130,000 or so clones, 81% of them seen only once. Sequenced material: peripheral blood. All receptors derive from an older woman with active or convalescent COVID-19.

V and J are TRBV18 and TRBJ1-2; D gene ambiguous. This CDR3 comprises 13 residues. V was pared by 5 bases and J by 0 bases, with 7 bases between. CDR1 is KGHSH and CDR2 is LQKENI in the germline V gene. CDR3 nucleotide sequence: TGTGCCAGCTCAGGCCAGACTAACTATGGCTACACCTTC. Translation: CASSGQTNYGYTF.

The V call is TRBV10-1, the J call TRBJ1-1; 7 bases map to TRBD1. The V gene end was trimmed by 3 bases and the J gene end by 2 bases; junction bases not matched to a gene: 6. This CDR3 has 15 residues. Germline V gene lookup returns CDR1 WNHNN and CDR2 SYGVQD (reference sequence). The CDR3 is CASSDLGTANTEAFF. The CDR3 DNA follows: TGCGCCAGCAGTGATCTCGGGACAGCCAACACTGAAGCTTTCTTT.

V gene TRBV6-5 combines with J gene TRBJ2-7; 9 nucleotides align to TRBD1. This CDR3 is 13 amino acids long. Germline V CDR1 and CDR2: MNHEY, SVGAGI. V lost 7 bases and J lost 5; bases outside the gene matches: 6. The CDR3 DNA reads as TGTGCCAGCAATGGACAGGGGTCCCACGAGCAGTACGTC. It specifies CASNGQGSHEQYV.

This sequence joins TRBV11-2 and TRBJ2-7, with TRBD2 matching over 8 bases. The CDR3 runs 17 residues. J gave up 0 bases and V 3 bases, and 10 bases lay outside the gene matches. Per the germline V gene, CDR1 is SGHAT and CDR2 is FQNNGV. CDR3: CASSFRPIAGSSYEQYF. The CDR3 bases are TGTGCCAGCAGCTTTCGACCCATAGCGGGGAGCTCCTACGAGCAGTACTTC.

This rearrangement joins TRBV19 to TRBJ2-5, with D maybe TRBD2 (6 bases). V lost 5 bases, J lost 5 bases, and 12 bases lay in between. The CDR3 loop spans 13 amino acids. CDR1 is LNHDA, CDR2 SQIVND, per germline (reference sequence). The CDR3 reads CASSFRERETQYF. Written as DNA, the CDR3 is TGTGCCAGTAGTTTCCGGGAGAGGGAGACCCAGTACTTC. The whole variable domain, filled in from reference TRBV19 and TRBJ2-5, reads DGGITQSPKYLFRKEGQNVTLSCEQNLNHDAMYWYRQDPGQGLRLIYYSQIVNDFQKGDIAEGYSVSREKKESFPLTVTSAQKNPTAFYLCASSFRERETQYFGPGTRLLVL.

CDR3 DNA: TGTGCCAGCAGTCCTAGGACAGGGCTAACCCTCCACTTT. It translates to CASSPRTGLTLHF. The chain employs TRBV7-2 and TRBJ1-6; TRBD1 aligns across 8 bases. This CDR3 is 13 amino acids long. The V gene end was trimmed by 6 bases and the J gene end by 14 bases; junction bases not matched to a gene: 9. Per the germline V gene, CDR1 is SGHTA and CDR2 is FQGNSA.

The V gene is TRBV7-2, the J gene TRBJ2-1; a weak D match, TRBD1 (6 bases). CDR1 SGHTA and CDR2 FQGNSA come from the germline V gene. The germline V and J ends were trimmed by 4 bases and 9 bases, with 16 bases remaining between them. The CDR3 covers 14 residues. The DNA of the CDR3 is TGTGCCAGCAGCTGGGGGCAGTACTCCGCTGAGCAGTTCTTC. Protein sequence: CASSWGQYSAEQFF.

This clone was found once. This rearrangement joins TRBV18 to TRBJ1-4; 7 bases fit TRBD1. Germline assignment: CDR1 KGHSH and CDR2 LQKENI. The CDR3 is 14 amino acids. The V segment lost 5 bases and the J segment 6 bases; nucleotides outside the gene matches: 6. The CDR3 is CASSVRGRDEKLFF. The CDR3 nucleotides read TGTGCCAGCTCAGTGAGGGGGCGCGATGAAAAACTGTTTTTT.

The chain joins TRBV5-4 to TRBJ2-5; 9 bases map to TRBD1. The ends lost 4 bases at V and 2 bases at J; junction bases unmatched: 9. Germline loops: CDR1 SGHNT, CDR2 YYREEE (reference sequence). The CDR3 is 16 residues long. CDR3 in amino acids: CASSPGQGRGQETQYF. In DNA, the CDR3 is TGTGCCAGCAGCCCGGGACAGGGTAGGGGGCAAGAGACCCAGTACTTC.